This is a list of T cell receptor beta chains from one sample in a study of spatial heterogeneity in lung cancer. TCRdb re-called the 5' RACE reads through MiXCR, storing one row per CDR3 protein. The table lists 5,500 to 7,500 distinct CDR3 sequences, roughly an eighth of them singletons. Material: lung tumor tissue, obtained at surgery. The receptor set was obtained from a male donor with early-stage non-small cell lung cancer. Each CDR3 is given with its conserved first and last residue. A D gene is named only where the DNA matches it firmly. Where a row states a size, it is once, few, many or the class of an expanded clone; other rows omit it.

TRBD2	16	-	TRBV6-1	TRBJ2-3	TGTGCCAGCAGTGAAGTCAGGCTAGCGGGGGAGTTTACGCAGTATTTT	CASSEVRLAGEFTQYF
-	15	medium-sized	TRBV6-5	TRBJ1-1	TGTGCCAGCAGTTACTCGAGGGCCCCGAACACTGAAGCTTTCTTT	CASSYSRAPNTEAFF
-	12	few	TRBV6-2/TRBV6-3	TRBJ2-1	TGTGCCAGCAGCAAGTTGGGGAATGAGCAGTTCTTC	CASSKLGNEQFF
TRBD1	18	many	TRBV5-1	TRBJ1-1	TGCGCCAGCAGCTGGTCCCGGGACAGGGGCTCGCTGGGCACTGAAGCTTTCTTT	CASSWSRDRGSLGTEAFF
-	14	few	TRBV10-3	TRBJ1-5	TGTGCCATCGGTACGACAGGCCCTAATCAGCCCCAGCATTTT	CAIGTTGPNQPQHF
TRBD2	14	-	TRBV20-1	TRBJ2-3	TGCAGTGCTAGAGATAAGGGCGGGGGGATGACGCAGTATTTT	CSARDKGGGMTQYF
-	15	many	TRBV30	TRBJ2-3	TGTGCCTGGAGTGTCGGCCTAGTTGGCACAGATACGCAGTATTTT	CAWSVGLVGTDTQYF
TRBD1	16	many	TRBV6-5	TRBJ1-4	TGTGCCAGCAGTTACGATCTCAGGGGGCCGGGTGAAAAACTGTTTTTT	CASSYDLRGPGEKLFF
-	13	many	TRBV5-1	TRBJ1-3	TGCGCCAGCAGGGCAGGGTTCGGAAACACCATATATTTT	CASRAGFGNTIYF
-	13	medium-sized	TRBV18	TRBJ1-5	TGTGCCAGCTCTCTCAGTAGCAATCAGCCCCAGCATTTT	CASSLSSNQPQHF
-	13	many	TRBV19	TRBJ2-7	TGTGCCAGTAGTACCATTCTAGGGAACGAGCAGTACTTC	CASSTILGNEQYF
-	13	-	TRBV6-5	TRBJ1-1	TGTGCCAGCAGTTACTTCGGGGGGACTGAAGCTTTCTTT	CASSYFGGTEAFF
TRBD2	16	medium-sized	TRBV24-1	TRBJ2-1	TGTGCCACCAGTGATACCGGGACTAGCAGCTCTAATGAGCAGTTCTTC	CATSDTGTSSSNEQFF
-	12	many	TRBV4-3	TRBJ2-3	TGCGCCAGCAGCCAAAAGCGGGATACGCAGTATTTT	CASSQKRDTQYF
TRBD1	14	-	TRBV20-1	TRBJ1-1	TGCAGTGCTGGGGACAGGGGTTGGCACACTGAAGCTTTCTTT	CSAGDRGWHTEAFF
-	13	medium-sized	TRBV20-1	TRBJ2-5	TGCAGTGCTGGAGTACAGGGTGAAGAGACCCAGTACTTC	CSAGVQGEETQYF
-	14	medium-sized	TRBV2	TRBJ1-1	TGTGCCAGCAGTGAGGCCTACATGAACACTGAAGCTTTCTTT	CASSEAYMNTEAFF
-	16	many	TRBV6-1	TRBJ1-1	TGTGCCAGCAGTCCTCCCTTTTTGTCCGGGAACACTGAAGCTTTCTTT	CASSPPFLSGNTEAFF